A single sample is the source of the 27 T cell receptor beta chains below, sequenced in a study of Graves' ophthalmopathy and Graves' hyperthyroidism. Amplification of the TCR beta CDR3 regions used RNA transcripts (as template). In the first round, RT-PCR was carried out with HTBI primers, and a multiplex PCR formed the second round. TCRdb re-derived calls from the multiplex PCR reads in MiXCR, one entry per CDR3 protein. The repertoire holds over a million distinct CDR3 sequences, with 35% to 40% as singletons. Sequenced material: peripheral blood or thyroid tissue (not recorded which). The receptors were sampled from an adult man with Graves' hyperthyroidism.

This clonotype was observed a handful of times. The chain combines TRBV10-3 with TRBJ2-7, with 8 bases fitting TRBD1. V shed 7 bases and J 3 bases; nucleotides not matched to a gene: 14. CDR1 and CDR2 from the germline V gene are ENHRY and SYGVKD. This CDR3 has 16 residues. The CDR3 sequence: CAITSQGRGLDYEQYF. Written as DNA, the CDR3 is TGTGCCATCACCTCGCAGGGCAGGGGGCTCGACTACGAGCAGTACTTC.

This sequence joins TRBV7-2 and TRBJ2-5, with a weak D call TRBD2 (7 bases). CDR1 and CDR2 from the germline V gene are SGHTA and FQGNSA. Trimming took off 0 bases at V and 7 bases at J, with 18 bases between the two ends. The CDR3 has 16 residues. The CDR3 is CASSLAGSGGPGTQYF. CDR3 nucleotides: TGTGCCAGCAGCTTAGCGGGGTCGGGGGGCCCGGGGACCCAGTACTTC.

Many counts were recorded for this clonotype. The CDR3, as DNA: TGTGCCAGCAGCCGGGGACAGGTACACAGGGACGAGCAGTACTTC. Residues: CASSRGQVHRDEQYF. The chain recombines TRBV7-8 with TRBJ2-7; 8 bases are a match to TRBD1. The CDR3 runs to 15 residues. The V segment lost 5 bases and the J segment 5 bases; nucleotides outside the gene matches: 11. From germline, CDR1 is SGHVS and CDR2 FQNEAQ.

This rearrangement joins TRBV11-2 to TRBJ2-7; D is undetermined. V was clipped by 0 bases and J by 1 base, with 10 bases between them. CDR3 length: 15 amino acids. CDR1 and CDR2 (germline): SGHAT, FQNNGV. As DNA, the CDR3 is TGTGCCAGCAGCTTAGATGCTGAAGATTCCTACGAGCAGTACTTC. Its translation: CASSLDAEDSYEQYF.

Turning to this clonotype: Given a much more abundant clone one base away, this may be a read error. The V call is TRBV7-3, the J call TRBJ2-5; D is perhaps TRBD1 (6 bases). V was clipped by 2 bases and J by 4 bases, with 8 bases between them. Germline V gives CDR1 SGHTA, CDR2 FQGTGA. CDR3 length equals 13 residues. CDR3 residues: CASSLCRGETQYF. CDR3 DNA: TGTGCCAGCAGCTTATGCAGGGGAGAGACCCAGTACTTC.

This rearrangement joins TRBV20-1 to TRBJ2-7; D gene ambiguous. CDR3 size: 15 residues. CDR1 is DFQATT, CDR2 SNEGSKA, per germline (reference sequence). Trimming pared 4 bases from V and 3 bases from J, leaving 19 bases between. This CDR3 reads CSAKAKNGLFYEQYF. Here the CDR3 DNA reads TGCAGTGCTAAGGCGAAGAATGGATTATTCTACGAGCAGTACTTC.

This clonotype was found many times. The chain links TRBV15 to TRBJ2-7, with a tentative D call TRBD2 (6 bases). Looked up from germline, CDR1 is LNHNV and CDR2 is YYDKDF (reference sequence). CDR3 length: 16 amino acids. Deletions cut 0 bases from V and 2 bases from J, with 14 bases between. DNA for the CDR3: TGTGCCACCAGCAGAGAACGGGGGACCTCGACCTACGAGCAGTACTTC. This sequence encodes CATSRERGTSTYEQYF.

This clonotype was seen many times. The gene calls are TRBV29-1 and TRBJ2-5; D unresolved. With 5 bases removed from V and 0 bases from J, the gap between germline ends came to 10 bases. CDR1 and CDR2 from the germline V gene are SQVTM and ANQGSEA. The CDR3 has 13 residues. CDR3 protein: CSVLGSYQETQYF. CDR3 bases: TGCAGCGTTCTGGGCAGCTACCAAGAGACCCAGTACTTC.

The chain has TRBV7-2 and TRBJ2-5; 11 bases align to TRBD1. V was pared by 5 bases and J by 5 bases, with 4 bases of the junction left unmatched. Per germline, CDR1 SGHTA and CDR2 FQGNSA. This CDR3 spans 14 amino acids. This CDR3 is CASSPWDRGETQYF. The CDR3 DNA is TGTGCCAGCAGCCCCTGGGACAGGGGGGAGACCCAGTACTTC.

Ten or more counts support this clonotype. V gene TRBV7-8 combines with J gene TRBJ1-6, with TRBD1 identical over 10 bases. V lost 5 bases and J lost 7; bases outside the gene matches: 5. The CDR3 is 15 amino acids. Germline CDR1 is SGHVS and CDR2 is FQNEAQ. CDR3 region: CASSMDRGSNSPLHF. The CDR3 DNA sequence: TGTGCCAGCAGCATGGACAGGGGGTCCAATTCACCCCTCCACTTT.

Many counts were recorded for this clonotype. The chain couples TRBV10-3 to TRBJ2-7; 10 bases are shared with TRBD2. The CDR3 consists of 16 residues. The V gene end was trimmed by 0 bases and the J gene end by 4 bases; junction bases not matched to a gene: 6. Looked up from germline, CDR1 is ENHRY and CDR2 is SYGVKD. CDR3 coding DNA: TGTGCCATCAGTGAGTCAACTAGCGGGATGGGATACGAGCAGTACTTC. This translates into CAISESTSGMGYEQYF.

As for this clonotype: Compared with germline, one end of the junction differs, possibly owing to a read error. The V and J genes are TRBV10-3 and TRBJ1-4; D might be TRBD1 (6 bases). The CDR3 extends over 15 amino acids. The germline V gene has CDR1 ENHRY and CDR2 SYGVKD. The CDR3 DNA sequence: TGTGCCAGCAGTTACGGCAGCAGGGGACGGGCAAAACTGTTTTTT. Its translation: CASSYGSRGRAKLFF.

The table lists this clonotype with a few counts. No conserved phenylalanine or tryptophan is present at the end of the CDR3, so a read error is the likely explanation. The chain recombines TRBV9 with TRBJ2-5, with 8 bases aligning to TRBD2. V lost 5 bases to trimming and J lost 4 bases; unmatched junction nucleotides: 10. Germline CDR1 reads SGDLS; CDR2 reads YYNGEE. The length of the CDR3 is 15 residues. CDR3: CASSASGTSTETQYL. The DNA of the CDR3 is TGTGCCAGCAGTGCCTCCGGGACTAGTACAGAGACCCAGTACCTC.

This clonotype was seen more than once but under ten times. J is TRBJ1-1 and V is TRBV25-1; a possible D gene is TRBD1 (6 bases). The germline gives CDR1 MGHDK, CDR2 SYGVNS. Deletions cut 1 base from V and 2 bases from J, with 11 bases between. The CDR3 contains 15 residues. Here the CDR3 reads CASSEFRGINTEAFF. CDR3 sequence (DNA): TGTGCCAGCAGTGAATTTAGGGGGATTAACACTGAAGCTTTCTTT.

The chain links TRBV10-3 to TRBJ2-2; no clear D gene. Germline-derived CDR1 and CDR2 are ENHRY and SYGVKD. With 3 bases removed from V and 6 bases from J, the gap between germline ends came to 8 bases. This CDR3 has 13 amino acids. The CDR3 region has the DNA TGTGCCATCAGTGAATTAAGGGCCGGGGAGCTGTTTTTT. Translating gives CAISELRAGELFF.

This clonotype was counted once. The V gene is TRBV20-1, the J gene TRBJ1-1; 7 bases map to TRBD1. Germline CDR1 is DFQATT and CDR2 is SNEGSKA (reference sequence). This CDR3 spans 13 amino acids. V dropped 5 bases and J dropped 3; count of bases not matched to a gene: 6. CDR3 nucleotides: TGCAGTGCTCCCGGACAGGCGTACACTGAAGCTTTCTTT. This translates into CSAPGQAYTEAFF.

The V and J genes are TRBV2 and TRBJ2-7; D is unresolved. The germline gives CDR1 SNHLY, CDR2 FYNNEI. V lost 8 bases, J lost 2 bases, and 13 bases lay in between. This CDR3 is built from 13 residues. CDR3 sequence reads: CASSYKGPYEQYF. The DNA of the CDR3 is TGTGCCAGCTCATATAAGGGTCCCTACGAGCAGTACTTC.

This rearrangement joins TRBV5-4 to TRBJ2-5, with D possibly TRBD2 on 5 matching bases. This CDR3 contains 14 residues. V was pared by 5 bases and J by 4 bases, with 15 bases between. The germline gives CDR1 SGHNT, CDR2 YYREEE (reference sequence). In DNA form, the CDR3 reads TGTGCCAGCAGTCCGGTAGCCGAGGGAGAGACCCAGTACTTC. Protein: CASSPVAEGETQYF.

This clonotype was recorded many times. J is TRBJ1-5 and V is TRBV19; 7 nucleotides agree with TRBD1. The CDR3 has 16 amino acids. Germline CDR1 LNHDA, CDR2 SQIVND (reference sequence). Trimming at V came to 6 bases and at J to 7 bases, leaving 15 bases not matched to a gene. The CDR3 DNA reads as TGTGCCAGTAGCTGGGTAACAGGGGAGGCTGTGCAGCCCCAGCATTTT. Its protein is CASSWVTGEAVQPQHF.

This clonotype was found a few times. The rearrangement joins TRBV10-1 to TRBJ2-7; no clear D. Between the trimmed V and J ends, which lost 0 bases and 1 base, there was a span of 19 bases. Germline V CDR1 and CDR2: WNHNN, SYGVQD (reference sequence). This CDR3 contains 18 residues. The DNA of the CDR3 is TGCGCCAGCAGTGAGTCATTTTTGGGTCAAGAAAATTCCTACGAGCAGTACTTC. This codes for CASSESFLGQENSYEQYF.

This clonotype showed up many times. The rearrangement joins TRBV12-3 or TRBV12-4 to TRBJ1-1; D not resolved. V was clipped by 2 bases and J by 11 bases, with 21 bases between them. The CDR3 runs 15 residues. CDR3 amino acids: CASSLQTPDQVGAFF. The DNA for the CDR3 is TGTGCCAGCAGTTTACAGACTCCCGATCAGGTGGGTGCTTTCTTT.

This clonotype was detected ten times or more. This chain links TRBV29-1 with TRBJ2-6; 11 bases are shared with TRBD1. This CDR3 is built from 23 residues. V trimming: 0 bases; J trimming: 2 bases; junction bases outside the gene matches: 21. Germline CDR1 and CDR2: SQVTM and ANQGSEA. CDR3 sequence reads: CSVEDPNGPPYGTGGTGANVLTF. Here the CDR3 DNA reads TGCAGCGTTGAAGATCCAAATGGACCTCCATACGGGACAGGGGGTACTGGGGCCAACGTCCTGACTTTC. Together with reference TRBV29-1 and TRBJ2-6, the CDR3 gives the full variable domain: SAVISQKPSRDICQRGTSLTIQCQVDSQVTMMFWYRQQPGQSLTLIATANQGSEATYESGFVIDKFPISRPNLTFSTLTVSNMSPEDSSIYLCSVEDPNGPPYGTGGTGANVLTFGAGSRLTVL.

The V call is TRBV15, the J call TRBJ1-5; weak D call: TRBD1 (5 bases). Trimming took 4 bases from V and 5 from J, leaving 18 bases between them. In germline, CDR1 is LNHNV, CDR2 YYDKDF (reference sequence). The length of the CDR3 is 16 residues. The CDR3 DNA sequence: TGTGCCACCAGCACCGGGGGGGTCGGTTCTTATCAGCCCCAGCATTTT. This encodes CATSTGGVGSYQPQHF.

The rearrangement links TRBV6-5 to TRBJ1-2; D is uncertain. The V end lost 2 bases, the J end lost 0 bases, and 10 bases lay between the germline ends. CDR3 length: 15 residues. CDR1 is MNHEY, CDR2 SVGAGI, per germline. CDR3 residues: CASSYAGSTNYGYTF. CDR3 coding DNA: TGTGCCAGCAGTTACGCCGGGTCCACTAACTATGGCTACACCTTC.

In its sample, this clonotype was seen many times. The chain carries TRBV11-1 and TRBJ2-5; D unclear. The CDR3 has 12 amino acids. Germline V gene data show CDR1 as SGHAT and CDR2 as FQDESV (reference sequence). The V and J ends lost 8 bases and 0 bases respectively, with 7 bases between them. Here the CDR3 DNA reads TGTGCCAGCGCCCAAAACCAAGAGACCCAGTACTTC. Translated: CASAQNQETQYF.

This clonotype was recorded a few times. The chain couples TRBV24-1 to TRBJ2-3; D possibly corresponds to TRBD2 (5 bases). V shed 2 bases and J shed 4 bases, with 6 bases lying between them. There are 13 residues in the CDR3. CDR1 KGHDR and CDR2 SFDVKD come from the germline V gene. The CDR3 coding sequence is TGTGCCACCAGTGATTCGGGGTCAGATACGCAGTATTTT. This gives the protein CATSDSGSDTQYF.

This chain joins TRBV29-1 and TRBJ1-5; D is ambiguous. This CDR3 region has 13 residues. The germline V and J ends were trimmed by 3 bases and 5 bases, with 11 bases remaining between them. Germline CDR1 and CDR2: SQVTM and ANQGSEA. In nucleotides, the CDR3 is TGCAGCGTTGATGGTGGGAGGGATCAGCCCCAGCATTTT. This codes for CSVDGGRDQPQHF.